The T cell receptor beta chain described here comes from a study of CD8+CD57+ T cells in acquired aplastic anemia. Across the whole study: Yields of DNA that came from sorted CD4+ and CD8+ cells averaged 3.2 ug. General observations from the study: Significant differences in CD8+ Simpson's diversity were not observed between patients and controls. About 27 shared CD8+ CDR3s appeared highly expressed within patients' immunodominant clones.

Genomic DNA acted as the template from which TCR beta VDJ combination and CDR3 sequence profiling were carried out. TCRdb re-derived calls from the reads in MiXCR, one entry per CDR3 protein. Here the sample spans 150,000 to 200,000 distinct CDR3 sequences, 64% being singletons. Comments on this clonotype: Its antigen is unknown.

Trimming took 5 bases from V and 7 from J; bases not matched to a gene: 10. The CDR3 consists of 14 residues. Looked up from germline, CDR1 is SGHVS and CDR2 is FQNEAQ. Sequenced input: sorted CD4+, CD8+, or CD8+CD57+ T cells (not recorded which) from PBMCs. J is TRBJ2-7 and V is TRBV7-8, with 8 bases identical to TRBD2. The clonotype was recovered from a human donor with severe aplastic anemia or a healthy control (not recorded which). CDR3 region: CASSPGGGRREQYV. DNA of the CDR3: TGTGCCAGCAGCCCTGGCGGGGGGCGGAGGGAGCAGTACGTC.